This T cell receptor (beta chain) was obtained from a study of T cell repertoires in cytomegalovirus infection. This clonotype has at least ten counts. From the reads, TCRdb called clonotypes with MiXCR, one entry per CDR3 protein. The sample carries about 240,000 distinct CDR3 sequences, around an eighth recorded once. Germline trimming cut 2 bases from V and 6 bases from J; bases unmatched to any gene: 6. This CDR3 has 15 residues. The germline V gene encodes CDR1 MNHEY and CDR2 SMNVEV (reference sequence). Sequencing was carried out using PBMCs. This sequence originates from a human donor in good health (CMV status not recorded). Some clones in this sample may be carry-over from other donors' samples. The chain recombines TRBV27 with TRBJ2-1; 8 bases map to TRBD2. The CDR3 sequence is CASSLVTGGLNEQFF. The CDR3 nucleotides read TGTGCCAGCAGTTTAGTAACGGGAGGGCTCAATGAGCAGTTCTTC.